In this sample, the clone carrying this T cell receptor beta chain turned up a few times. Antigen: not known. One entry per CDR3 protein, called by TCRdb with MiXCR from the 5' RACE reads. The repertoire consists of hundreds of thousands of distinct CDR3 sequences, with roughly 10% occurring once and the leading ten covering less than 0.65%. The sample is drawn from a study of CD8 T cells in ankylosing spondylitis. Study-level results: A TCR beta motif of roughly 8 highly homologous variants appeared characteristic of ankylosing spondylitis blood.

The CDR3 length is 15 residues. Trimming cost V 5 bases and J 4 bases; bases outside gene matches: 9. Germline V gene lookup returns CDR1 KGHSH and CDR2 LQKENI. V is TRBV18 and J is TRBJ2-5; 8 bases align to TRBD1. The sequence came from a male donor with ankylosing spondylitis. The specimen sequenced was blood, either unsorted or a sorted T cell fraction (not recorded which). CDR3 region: CASSNAGGLPETQYF. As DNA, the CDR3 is TGTGCCAGCTCAAACGCAGGGGGCCTTCCAGAGACCCAGTACTTC.